These T cell receptor beta chains were read from a single sample in a study of shared clonotypes between healthy human individuals. The method was immunoSEQ multiplex PCR; TCRdb's version includes in-frame clones alone and lacks a portion of them. This sample has approximately 2.5 million clones; around 90% occur once, and the top ten carry roughly 0.15%. The specimen was naive CD4+ T cells sorted from blood. The origin of the receptors is a man aged 18 to 29 in good health. Each CDR3 is given with its conserved first and last residue. D genes are given only for firm matches. Clone size, where shown, is once, few, many, or a class for clones that have expanded.

abundance,j_gene,v_gene,d_gene,CDR3nt,CDR3aa
.,TRBJ2-1,TRBV5-1,.,TGCGCCAGCAGCGGGCAGTACAATGAGCAGTTCTTC,CASSGQYNEQFF
.,TRBJ2-7,TRBV30,.,TGTGCCTGGGCCCGCGGGATGGCCTACGAGCAGTACTTC,CAWARGMAYEQYF
few,TRBJ2-7,TRBV2,TRBD1,TGTGCCACCAGGGACAGGGGAGAGGAGCAGTACTTC,CATRDRGEEQYF
.,TRBJ1-2,TRBV18,.,TGTGCCAGCTCACAATCAGGACAGCTTAACTATGGCTACACCTTC,CASSQSGQLNYGYTF
.,TRBJ2-3,TRBV25-1,.,TGTGCCAGCATTCGCGGGGCTACGCAGTATTTT,CASIRGATQYF
.,TRBJ2-3,TRBV5-6,TRBD1,TGTGCCAGCAGCTCCCAGGACAGGGGTGGCACAGATACGCAGTATTTT,CASSSQDRGGTDTQYF
.,TRBJ2-6,TRBV2,.,TGTGCCAGCACCCCTTTGGGGTCCGGGGCCAACGTCCTGACTTTC,CASTPLGSGANVLTF
once,TRBJ2-6,TRBV6-5,.,TGTGCCAGCAGCTCCCTCTCCTCTGGGGCCAACGTCCTGACTTTC,CASSSLSSGANVLTF
.,TRBJ2-6,TRBV19,.,TGTGCCAGTAGGGTAAGGGCTGGGGCCAACGTCCTGACTTTC,CASRVRAGANVLTF
once,TRBJ1-5,TRBV6-6,TRBD1,TGTGCCAGCAGTTACAGGGGACAGGGGGCCGATCAGCCCCAGCATTTT,CASSYRGQGADQPQHF
.,TRBJ1-3,TRBV4-1,.,TGCGCCAGCAGCCACCCTAGCGTTTACTCTGGAAACACCATATATTTT,CASSHPSVYSGNTIYF
.,TRBJ2-7,TRBV4-1,TRBD1,TGCGCCAGCAGCCAAGACCGGGACAGGCCCTACGAGCAGTACTTC,CASSQDRDRPYEQYF
.,TRBJ2-7,TRBV30,.,TGTGCCTGGAGCCTGGAAGGCGAGCAGTACTTC,CAWSLEGEQYF
.,TRBJ2-5,TRBV7-2,TRBD1,TGTGCCAGCAGCCACGGACAGGGCAAGACCCAGTACTTC,CASSHGQGKTQYF